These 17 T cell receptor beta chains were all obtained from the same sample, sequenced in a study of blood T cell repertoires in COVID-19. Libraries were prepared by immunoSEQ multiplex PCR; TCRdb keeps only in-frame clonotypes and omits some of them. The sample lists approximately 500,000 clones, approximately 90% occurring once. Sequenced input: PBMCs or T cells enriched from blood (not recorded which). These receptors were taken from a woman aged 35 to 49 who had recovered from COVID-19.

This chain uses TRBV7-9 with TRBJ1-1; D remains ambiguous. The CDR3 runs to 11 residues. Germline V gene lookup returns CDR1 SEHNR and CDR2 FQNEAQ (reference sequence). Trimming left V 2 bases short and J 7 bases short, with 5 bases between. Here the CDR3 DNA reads TGTGCCAGCAGCTTAACGGGTGAAGCTTTCTTT. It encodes CASSLTGEAFF.

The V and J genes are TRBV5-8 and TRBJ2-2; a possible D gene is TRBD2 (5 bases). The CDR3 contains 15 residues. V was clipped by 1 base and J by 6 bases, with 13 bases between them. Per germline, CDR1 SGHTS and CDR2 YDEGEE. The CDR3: CASSLSSWRSGELFF. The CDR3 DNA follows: TGTGCCAGCAGCTTGTCTAGCTGGAGATCCGGGGAGCTGTTTTTT.

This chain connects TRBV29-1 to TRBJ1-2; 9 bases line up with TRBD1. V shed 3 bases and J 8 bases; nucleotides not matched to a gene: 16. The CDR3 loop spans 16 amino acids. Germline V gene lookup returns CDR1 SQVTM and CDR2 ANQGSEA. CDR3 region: CSVDWGQGPLGEGYTF. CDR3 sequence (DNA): TGCAGCGTTGATTGGGGACAGGGTCCCTTAGGAGAAGGCTACACCTTC.

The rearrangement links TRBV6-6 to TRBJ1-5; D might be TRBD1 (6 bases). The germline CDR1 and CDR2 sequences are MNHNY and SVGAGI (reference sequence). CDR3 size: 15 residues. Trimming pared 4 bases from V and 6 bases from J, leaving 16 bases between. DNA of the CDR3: TGTGCCAGCAGTTCCGGACAGCCGGGAGGTCAGCCCCAGCATTTT. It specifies CASSSGQPGGQPQHF.

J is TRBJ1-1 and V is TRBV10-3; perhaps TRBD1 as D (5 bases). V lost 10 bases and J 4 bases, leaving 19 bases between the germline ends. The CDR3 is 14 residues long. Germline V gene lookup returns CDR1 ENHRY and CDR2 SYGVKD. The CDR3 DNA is TGTGCCACCCACCCCCAGGGTCTGGGCACTGAAGCTTTCTTT. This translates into CATHPQGLGTEAFF.

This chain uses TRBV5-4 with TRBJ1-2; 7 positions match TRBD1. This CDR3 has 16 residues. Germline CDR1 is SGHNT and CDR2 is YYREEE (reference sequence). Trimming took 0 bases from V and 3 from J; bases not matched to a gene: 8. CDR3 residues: CASSLAGQGGDYGYTF. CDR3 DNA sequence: TGTGCCAGCAGCTTGGCCGGTCAGGGGGGAGACTATGGCTACACCTTC.

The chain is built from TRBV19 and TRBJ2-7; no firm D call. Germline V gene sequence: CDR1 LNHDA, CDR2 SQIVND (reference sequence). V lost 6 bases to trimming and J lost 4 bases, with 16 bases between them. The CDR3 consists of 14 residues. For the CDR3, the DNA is TGTGCCAGTAGCTCAGTGGGCCCTTCTTACGAGCAGTACTTC. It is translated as CASSSVGPSYEQYF.

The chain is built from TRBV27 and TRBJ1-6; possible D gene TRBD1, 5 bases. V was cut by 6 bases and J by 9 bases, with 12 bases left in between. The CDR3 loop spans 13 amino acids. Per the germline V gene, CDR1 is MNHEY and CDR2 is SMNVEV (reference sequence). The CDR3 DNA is TGTGCCAGCAGCACAGGTTTTCTTTCACCCCTCCACTTT. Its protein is CASSTGFLSPLHF.

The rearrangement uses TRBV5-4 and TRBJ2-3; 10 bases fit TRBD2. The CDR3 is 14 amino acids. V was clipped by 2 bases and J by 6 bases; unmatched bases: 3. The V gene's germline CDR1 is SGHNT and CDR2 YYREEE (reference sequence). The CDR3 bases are TGTGCCAGCAGCTTAGCGGGAGGGTTGGATACGCAGTATTTT. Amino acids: CASSLAGGLDTQYF.

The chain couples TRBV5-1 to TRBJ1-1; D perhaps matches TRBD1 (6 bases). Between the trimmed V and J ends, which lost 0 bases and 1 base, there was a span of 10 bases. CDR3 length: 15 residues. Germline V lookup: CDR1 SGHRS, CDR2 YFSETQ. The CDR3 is CASSLDGRGNTEAFF. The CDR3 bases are TGCGCCAGCAGCTTGGACGGCAGGGGGAACACTGAAGCTTTCTTT.

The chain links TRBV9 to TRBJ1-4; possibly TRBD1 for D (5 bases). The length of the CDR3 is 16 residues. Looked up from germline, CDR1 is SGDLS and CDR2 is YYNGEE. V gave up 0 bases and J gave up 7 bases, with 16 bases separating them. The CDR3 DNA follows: TGTGCCAGCAGCGTAGGGGGCGCGCCCCATGGTGAAAAACTGTTTTTT. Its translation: CASSVGGAPHGEKLFF. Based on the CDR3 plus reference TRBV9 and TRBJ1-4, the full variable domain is DSGVTQTPKHLITATGQRVTLRCSPRSGDLSVYWYQQSLDQGLQFLIQYYNGEERAKGNILERFSAQQFPDLHSELNLSSLELGDSALYFCASSVGGAPHGEKLFFGSGTQLSVL.

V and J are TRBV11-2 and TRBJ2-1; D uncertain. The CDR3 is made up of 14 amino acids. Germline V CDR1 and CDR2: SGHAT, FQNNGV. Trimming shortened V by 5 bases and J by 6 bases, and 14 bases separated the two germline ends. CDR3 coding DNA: TGTGCCAGCAGCACGGGTGAAATAACCAATGAGCAGTTCTTC. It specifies CASSTGEITNEQFF.

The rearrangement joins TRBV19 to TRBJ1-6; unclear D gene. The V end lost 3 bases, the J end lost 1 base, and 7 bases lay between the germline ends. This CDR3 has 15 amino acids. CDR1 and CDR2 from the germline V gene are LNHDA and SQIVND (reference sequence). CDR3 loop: CASSIGISYNSPLHF. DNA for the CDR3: TGTGCCAGTAGTATTGGCATTTCCTATAATTCACCCCTCCACTTT.

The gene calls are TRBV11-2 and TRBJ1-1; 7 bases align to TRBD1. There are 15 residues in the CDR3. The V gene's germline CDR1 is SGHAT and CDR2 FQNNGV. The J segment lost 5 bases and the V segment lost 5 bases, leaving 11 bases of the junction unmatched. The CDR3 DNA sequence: TGTGCCAGCAGCGCCAGGAGGGGGCGGGAAACTGAAGCTTTCTTT. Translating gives CASSARRGRETEAFF.

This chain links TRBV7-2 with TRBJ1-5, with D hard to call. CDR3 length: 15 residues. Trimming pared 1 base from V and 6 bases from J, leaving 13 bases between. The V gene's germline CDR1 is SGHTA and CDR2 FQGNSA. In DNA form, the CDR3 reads TGTGCCAGCAGCTTAGGACGGGTAGGGAGTCAGCCCCAGCATTTT. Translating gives CASSLGRVGSQPQHF.

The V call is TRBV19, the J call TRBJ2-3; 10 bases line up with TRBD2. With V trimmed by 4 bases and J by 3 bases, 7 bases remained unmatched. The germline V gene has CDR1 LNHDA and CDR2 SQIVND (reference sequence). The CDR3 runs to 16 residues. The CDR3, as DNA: TGTGCCAGTAGTAAAATCCGGACTAGCGGAACAGATACGCAGTATTTT. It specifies CASSKIRTSGTDTQYF.

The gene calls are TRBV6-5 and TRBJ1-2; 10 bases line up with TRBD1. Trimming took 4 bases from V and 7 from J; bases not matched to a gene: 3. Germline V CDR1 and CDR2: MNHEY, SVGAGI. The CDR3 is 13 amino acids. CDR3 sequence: CASSLTGGSGYTF. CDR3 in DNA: TGTGCCAGCAGTTTGACAGGGGGCTCTGGCTACACCTTC.